The subject of this entry is one TCR beta chain. This specimen comes from a study of blood T cell repertoires in COVID-19. Sequenced by immunoSEQ multiplex PCR; TCRdb stores in-frame clones only, minus some. The profile shows roughly 110,000 clones, approximately 85% of them singletons. Trimming pared 8 bases from V and 10 bases from J, leaving 18 bases between. The germline V gene encodes CDR1 SGHNT and CDR2 YENEEA. This CDR3 has 13 residues. This sequence originates from a man aged 35 to 55 with acute or convalescent COVID-19. This rearrangement joins TRBV11-3 to TRBJ2-1; D is perhaps TRBD1 (7 bases). The sample consisted of peripheral blood. CDR3 loop: CASAVGGGREQFF. The CDR3 nucleotides read TGTGCCAGCGCCGTAGGAGGGGGCCGGGAGCAGTTCTTC.